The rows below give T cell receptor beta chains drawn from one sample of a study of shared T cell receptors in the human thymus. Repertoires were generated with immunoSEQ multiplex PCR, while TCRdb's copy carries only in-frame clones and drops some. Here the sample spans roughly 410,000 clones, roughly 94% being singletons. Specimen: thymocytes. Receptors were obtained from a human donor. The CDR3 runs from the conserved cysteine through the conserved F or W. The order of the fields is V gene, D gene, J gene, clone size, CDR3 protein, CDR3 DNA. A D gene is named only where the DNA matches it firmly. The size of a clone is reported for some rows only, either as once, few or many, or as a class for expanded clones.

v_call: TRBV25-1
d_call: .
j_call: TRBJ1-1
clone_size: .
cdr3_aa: CASSESMPGPTEAFF
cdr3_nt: TGTGCCAGCAGTGAATCAATGCCGGGCCCCACTGAAGCTTTCTTT

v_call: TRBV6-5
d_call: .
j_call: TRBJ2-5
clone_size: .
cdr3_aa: CASSYSGGGGEETQYF
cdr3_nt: TGTGCCAGCAGTTACTCGGGCGGGGGCGGCGAAGAGACCCAGTACTTC

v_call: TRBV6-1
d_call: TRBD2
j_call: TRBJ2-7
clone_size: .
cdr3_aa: CASSEGLAGGPEQYF
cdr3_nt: TGTGCCAGCAGTGAAGGGCTAGCGGGAGGGCCTGAGCAGTACTTC

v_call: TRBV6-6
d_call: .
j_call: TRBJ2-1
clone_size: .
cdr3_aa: CASTIGTPFVNEQFF
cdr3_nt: TGTGCCAGCACCATAGGGACCCCTTTCGTCAATGAGCAGTTCTTC

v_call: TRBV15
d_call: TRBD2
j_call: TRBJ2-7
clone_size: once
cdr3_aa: CATSRDQAGGSYEQYF
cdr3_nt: TGTGCCACCAGCAGAGATCAAGCGGGAGGTTCCTACGAGCAGTACTTC

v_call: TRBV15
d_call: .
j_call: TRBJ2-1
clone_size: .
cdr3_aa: CATSRYRVSSYNEQFF
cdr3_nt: TGTGCCACCAGCAGGTACAGGGTGAGCTCCTACAATGAGCAGTTCTTC

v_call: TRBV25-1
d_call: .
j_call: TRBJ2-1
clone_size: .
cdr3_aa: CASSEGGADGSYNEQFF
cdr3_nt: TGTGCCAGCAGTGAAGGGGGGGCGGACGGCTCCTACAATGAGCAGTTCTTC

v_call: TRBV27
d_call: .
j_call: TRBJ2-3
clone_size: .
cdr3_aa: CASSWRGGGSPLSTDTQYF
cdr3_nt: TGTGCCAGCAGTTGGAGGGGGGGCGGGAGCCCATTAAGCACAGATACGCAGTATTTT

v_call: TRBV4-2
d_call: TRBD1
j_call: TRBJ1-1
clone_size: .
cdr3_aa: CASSQDVRPGTGAVFWNTEAFF
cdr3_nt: TGTGCCAGCAGCCAAGATGTTAGGCCCGGGACAGGGGCCGTCTTTTGGAACACTGAAGCTTTCTTT

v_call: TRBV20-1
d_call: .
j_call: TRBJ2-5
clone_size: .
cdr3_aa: CSASRGKTQYF
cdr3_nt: TGCAGTGCTAGTAGGGGCAAGACCCAGTACTTC

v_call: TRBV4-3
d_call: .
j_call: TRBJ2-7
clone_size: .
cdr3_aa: CASSQEESSTYEQYF
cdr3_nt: TGCGCCAGCAGCCAAGAAGAAAGTTCAACCTACGAGCAGTACTTC

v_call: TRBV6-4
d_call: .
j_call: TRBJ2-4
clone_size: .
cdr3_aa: CASSDEDRKNIQYF
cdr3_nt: TGTGCCAGCAGTGACGAGGACCGGAAAAACATTCAGTACTTC

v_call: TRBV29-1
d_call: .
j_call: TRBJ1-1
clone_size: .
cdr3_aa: CSVSGALGGTFF
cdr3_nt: TGCAGCGTTTCCGGGGCCCTCGGTGGAACTTTCTTT

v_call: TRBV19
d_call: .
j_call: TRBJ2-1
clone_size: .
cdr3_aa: CASSIQTLYPGNEQFF
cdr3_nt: TGTGCCAGTAGTATTCAGACACTCTACCCTGGGAATGAGCAGTTCTTC

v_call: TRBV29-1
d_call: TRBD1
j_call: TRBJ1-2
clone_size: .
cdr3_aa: CSGTGGGDYGYTF
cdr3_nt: TGCAGCGGGACAGGGGGCGGCGACTATGGCTACACCTTC

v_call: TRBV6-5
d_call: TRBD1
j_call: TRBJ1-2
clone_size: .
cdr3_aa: CASSYESARGRGYTF
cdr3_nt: TGTGCCAGCAGTTACGAATCCGCCAGGGGGCGGGGCTACACCTTC

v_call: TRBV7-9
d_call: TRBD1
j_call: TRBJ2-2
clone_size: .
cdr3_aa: CASSPGTGVRTGELFF
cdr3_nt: TGTGCCAGCAGCCCCGGGACAGGGGTCCGCACCGGGGAGCTGTTTTTT

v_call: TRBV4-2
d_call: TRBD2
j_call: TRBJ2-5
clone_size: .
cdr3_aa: CASSQGDSGRPETQYF
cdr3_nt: TGTGCCAGCAGCCAAGGAGATAGCGGGAGGCCAGAGACCCAGTACTTC

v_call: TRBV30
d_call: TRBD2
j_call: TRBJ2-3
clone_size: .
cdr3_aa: CAWTSGITSTDTQYF
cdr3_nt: TGTGCCTGGACTAGCGGCATCACTAGCACAGATACGCAGTATTTT

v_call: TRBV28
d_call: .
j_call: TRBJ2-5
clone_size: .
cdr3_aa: CASRESGQETQYF
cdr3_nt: TGTGCCAGCAGGGAAAGCGGACAAGAGACCCAGTACTTC

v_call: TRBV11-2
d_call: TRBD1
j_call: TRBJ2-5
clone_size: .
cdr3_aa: CASSHRTGSGETQYF
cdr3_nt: TGTGCCAGCAGCCACCGGACAGGGTCAGGAGAGACCCAGTACTTC

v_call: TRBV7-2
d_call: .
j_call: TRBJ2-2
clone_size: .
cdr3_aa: CASSTFRGPTSTGELFF
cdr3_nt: TGTGCCAGCAGCACGTTCCGGGGGCCGACAAGCACCGGGGAGCTGTTTTTT

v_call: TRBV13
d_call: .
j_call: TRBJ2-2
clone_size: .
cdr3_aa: CASSLQGRVTGELFF
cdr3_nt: TGTGCCAGCAGCCTACAGGGAAGGGTAACCGGGGAGCTGTTTTTT

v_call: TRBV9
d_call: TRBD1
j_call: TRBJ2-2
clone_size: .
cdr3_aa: CASSGQGMNTGELFF
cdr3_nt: TGTGCCAGCAGCGGACAGGGAATGAACACCGGGGAGCTGTTTTTT

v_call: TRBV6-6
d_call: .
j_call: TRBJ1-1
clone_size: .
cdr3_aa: CASSYRLIRDTEAFF
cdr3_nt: TGTGCCAGCAGTTACCGTCTGATTCGGGACACTGAAGCTTTCTTT

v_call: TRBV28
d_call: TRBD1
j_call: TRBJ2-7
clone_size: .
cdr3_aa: CASTPGTANREQYF
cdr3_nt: TGTGCCAGCACCCCCGGGACAGCTAATCGAGAGCAGTACTTC

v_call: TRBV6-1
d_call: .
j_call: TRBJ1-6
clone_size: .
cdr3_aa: CASSDSDRRGILPLHF
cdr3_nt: TGTGCCAGCAGTGACAGCGACAGGAGGGGAATTTTACCCCTCCACTTT

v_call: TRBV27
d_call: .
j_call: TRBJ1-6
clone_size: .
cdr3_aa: CASSLPDSGRLGNSPLHF
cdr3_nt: TGTGCCAGCAGTTTACCTGATTCGGGACGGCTGGGTAATTCACCCCTCCACTTT

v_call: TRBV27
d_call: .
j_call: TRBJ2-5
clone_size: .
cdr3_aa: CASSLRAVVWETQYF
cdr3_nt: TGTGCCAGCAGTTTACGGGCCGTAGTATGGGAGACCCAGTACTTC

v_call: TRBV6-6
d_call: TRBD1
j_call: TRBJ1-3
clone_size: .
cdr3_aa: CASSPPPGQIRYTIYF
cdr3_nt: TGTGCCAGCAGTCCCCCCCCGGGACAGATACGGTACACCATATATTTT

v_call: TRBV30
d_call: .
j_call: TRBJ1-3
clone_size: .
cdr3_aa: CAWRPRGPGNTIYF
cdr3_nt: TGTGCCTGGAGACCCCGAGGCCCCGGAAACACCATATATTTT

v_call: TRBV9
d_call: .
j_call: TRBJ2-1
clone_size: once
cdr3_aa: CASSVAVGEQFF
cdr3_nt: TGTGCCAGCAGCGTAGCAGTGGGGGAGCAGTTCTTC

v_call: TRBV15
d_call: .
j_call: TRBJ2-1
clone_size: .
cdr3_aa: CATSSPTPNEQFF
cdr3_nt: TGTGCCACCAGCAGTCCGACTCCCAATGAGCAGTTCTTC

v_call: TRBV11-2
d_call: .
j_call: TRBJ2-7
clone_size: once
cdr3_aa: CASSLVPGIGYEQYF
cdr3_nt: TGTGCCAGCAGCTTAGTACCGGGGATAGGGTACGAGCAGTACTTC

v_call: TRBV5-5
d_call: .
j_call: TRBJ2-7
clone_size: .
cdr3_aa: CASSLVSYEQYF
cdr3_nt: TGTGCCAGCAGCTTGGTCAGCTACGAGCAGTACTTC

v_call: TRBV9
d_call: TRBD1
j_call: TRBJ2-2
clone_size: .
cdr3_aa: CASSGRWGTGVKTGELFF
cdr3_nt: TGTGCCAGCAGCGGCAGATGGGGGACAGGGGTTAAGACCGGGGAGCTGTTTTTT